This T cell receptor beta chain was observed in a study of Ad26.COV2.S vaccination and SARS-CoV-2 variants. The V and J ends lost 5 bases and 2 bases respectively, with 11 bases between them. Germline V lookup: CDR1 SGHTA, CDR2 FQGNSA. The CDR3 loop spans 14 amino acids. The table came from immunoSEQ multiplex PCR; TCRdb's copy has only in-frame clones and leaves some out. The sample has roughly 510,000 clones, around 85% seen once. This clone has a single count. The antigen is not known. The study's findings and limits: Researchers cautioned that TCR breadth and depth analyses may have underestimated total T cell responses.

Treatment defined: some 20 received Ad26.COV2.S at low or high dose, single or two shots; several received placebo; per-sample allocation not given. Sample collection was performed on day 63 after the first vaccine or placebo injection. Sample: peripheral blood, taken in a trial of Ad26.COV2.S vaccine versus placebo. J is TRBJ2-3 and V is TRBV7-2, with D possibly TRBD1 on 6 matching bases. This TCR was sampled from a person between 18 and 60 years old who received the Ad26.COV2.S COVID-19 vaccine or a placebo. CDR3 in amino acids: CASSAQGTTDTQYF. The CDR3 DNA is TGTGCCAGCAGCGCCCAGGGGACCACAGATACGCAGTATTTT.